Sequencing of this T cell receptor beta chain was carried out in a study of T-cell reconstitution after alpha-beta-depleted transplantation in children. Germline V gene lookup returns CDR1 SGHNT and CDR2 YYREEE (reference sequence). V lost 4 bases and J lost 0, with 12 bases in between. The CDR3 sequence is 15 residues long. Remarks on this clonotype: Its target is unknown.

Findings of the study overall: Two months or so post-transplant, alpha-beta T cells reportedly derived from several hundred expanded graft clones. Recipient T cells and thymic progenitors that survived were the source of the high TCRbeta diversity seen at day 60 in some patients. Once a year had passed after transplant, T-cell counts and diversity came mostly from newly produced T cells.

Molecular barcoding with unique molecular identifiers was used for the TCRbeta library. MiXCR, applied by TCRdb to the PCR reads, yields one record per CDR3 protein. Among approximately 230,000 distinct CDR3 sequences listed, about 24% were seen once. V gene TRBV5-4 combines with J gene TRBJ2-3; D not certain. The TCR was taken from a female patient younger than 10 who had a stem cell transplant for congenital amegakaryocytic thrombocytopenia, so the T cells may come from the graft donor. Material: PBMCs, mostly from graft donor cells, obtained 360 days after TCRalphabeta/CD19-depleted stem cell transplant. The CDR3 DNA is TGTGCCAGCAGCGCACTGAGCGCTAGCACAGATACGCAGTATTTT. Its protein is CASSALSASTDTQYF.